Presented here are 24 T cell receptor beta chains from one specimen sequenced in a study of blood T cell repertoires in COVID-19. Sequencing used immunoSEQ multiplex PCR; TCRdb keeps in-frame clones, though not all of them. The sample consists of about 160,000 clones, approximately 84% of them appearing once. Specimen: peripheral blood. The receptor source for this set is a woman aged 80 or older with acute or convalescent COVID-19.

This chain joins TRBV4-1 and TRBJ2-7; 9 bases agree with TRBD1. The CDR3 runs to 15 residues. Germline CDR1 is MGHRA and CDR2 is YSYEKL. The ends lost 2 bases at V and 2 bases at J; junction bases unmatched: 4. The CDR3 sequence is CASSQYRDRAYEQYF. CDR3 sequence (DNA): TGCGCCAGCAGCCAATATCGGGACAGGGCCTACGAGCAGTACTTC.

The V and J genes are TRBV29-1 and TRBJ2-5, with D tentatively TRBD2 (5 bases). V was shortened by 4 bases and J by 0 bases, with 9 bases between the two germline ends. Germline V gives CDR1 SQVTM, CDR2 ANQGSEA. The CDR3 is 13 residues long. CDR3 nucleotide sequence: TGCAGCGTTGGAGGGATAGACCAAGAGACCCAGTACTTC. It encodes CSVGGIDQETQYF.

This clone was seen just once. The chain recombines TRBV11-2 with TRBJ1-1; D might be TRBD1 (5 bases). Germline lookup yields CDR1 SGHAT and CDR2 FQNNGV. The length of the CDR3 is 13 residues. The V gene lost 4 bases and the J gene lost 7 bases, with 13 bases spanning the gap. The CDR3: CASSSIIGGEAFF. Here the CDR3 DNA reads TGTGCCAGCAGCTCCATTATCGGGGGTGAAGCTTTCTTT. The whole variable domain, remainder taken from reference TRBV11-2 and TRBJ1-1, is EAGVAQSPRYKIIEKRQSVAFWCNPISGHATLYWYQQILGQGPKLLIQFQNNGVVDDSQLPKDRFSAERLKGVDSTLKIQPAKLEDSAVYLCASSSIIGGEAFFGQGTRLTVV.

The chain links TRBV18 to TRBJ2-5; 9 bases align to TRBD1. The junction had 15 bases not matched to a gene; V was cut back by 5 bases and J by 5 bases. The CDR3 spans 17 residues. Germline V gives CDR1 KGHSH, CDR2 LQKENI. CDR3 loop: CASSFRTGGFVPETQYF. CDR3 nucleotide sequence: TGTGCCAGCTCATTCCGTACAGGGGGCTTCGTCCCGGAGACCCAGTACTTC.

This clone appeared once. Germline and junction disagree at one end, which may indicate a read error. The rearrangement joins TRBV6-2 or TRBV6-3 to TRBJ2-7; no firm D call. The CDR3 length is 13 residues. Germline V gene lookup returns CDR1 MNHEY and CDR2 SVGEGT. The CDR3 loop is CASSYWRAYEQYF. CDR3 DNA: TGTGCCAGCAGCTACTGGAGAGCCTACGAGCAGTACTTC.

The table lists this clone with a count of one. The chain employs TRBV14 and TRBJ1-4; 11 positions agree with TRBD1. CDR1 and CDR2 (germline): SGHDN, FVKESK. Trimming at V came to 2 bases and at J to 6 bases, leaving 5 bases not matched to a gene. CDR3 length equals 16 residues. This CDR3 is CASSQPRTGGDEKLFF. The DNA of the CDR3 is TGTGCCAGCAGCCAACCTCGGACAGGGGGCGATGAAAAACTGTTTTTT.

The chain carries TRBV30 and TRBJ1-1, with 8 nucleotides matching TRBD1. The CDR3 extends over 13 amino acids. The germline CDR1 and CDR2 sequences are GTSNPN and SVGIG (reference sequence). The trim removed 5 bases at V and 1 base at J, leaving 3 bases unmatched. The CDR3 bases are TGTGCCTGGGGGACAGGACCGAACACTGAAGCTTTCTTT. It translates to CAWGTGPNTEAFF.

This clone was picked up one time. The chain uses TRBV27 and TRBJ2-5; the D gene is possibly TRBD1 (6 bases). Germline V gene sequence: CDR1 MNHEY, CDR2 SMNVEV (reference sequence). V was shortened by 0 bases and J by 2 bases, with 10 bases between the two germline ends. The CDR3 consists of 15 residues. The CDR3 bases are TGTGCCAGCAGTTTATCGGTCGGACAGCAAGAGACCCAGTACTTC. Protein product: CASSLSVGQQETQYF.

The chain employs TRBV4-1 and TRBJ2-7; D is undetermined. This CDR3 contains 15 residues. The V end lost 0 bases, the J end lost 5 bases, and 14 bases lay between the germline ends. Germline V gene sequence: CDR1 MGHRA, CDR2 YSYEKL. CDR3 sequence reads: CASSQERISWDEQYF. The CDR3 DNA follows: TGCGCCAGCAGCCAAGAGAGGATTTCTTGGGACGAGCAGTACTTC.

The CDR3 here is CASSFAPGGSRPEQYF. CDR3 sequence (DNA): TGTGCCAGCAGCTTCGCCCCTGGAGGGAGTAGGCCCGAGCAGTACTTC. The gene calls are TRBV7-2 and TRBJ2-7, with TRBD2 as a possible D gene (6 bases). Germline assignment: CDR1 SGHTA and CDR2 FQGNSA. The V end lost 3 bases, the J end lost 6 bases, and 21 bases lay between the germline ends. This CDR3 spans 16 amino acids.

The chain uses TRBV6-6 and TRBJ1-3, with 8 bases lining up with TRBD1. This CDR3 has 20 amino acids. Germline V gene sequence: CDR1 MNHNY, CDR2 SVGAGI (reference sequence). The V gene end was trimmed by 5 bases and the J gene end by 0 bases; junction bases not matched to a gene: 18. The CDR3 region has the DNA TGTGCCAGCAGTCGCACCGGGACAGGCATCTTGCAAGCCTCTGGAAACACCATATATTTT. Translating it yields CASSRTGTGILQASGNTIYF.

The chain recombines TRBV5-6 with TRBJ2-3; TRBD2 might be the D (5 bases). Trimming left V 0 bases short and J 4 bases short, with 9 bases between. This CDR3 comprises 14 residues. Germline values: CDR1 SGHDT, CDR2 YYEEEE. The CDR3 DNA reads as TGTGCCAGCAGCTTGGAGTTGCGGGCAGATACGCAGTATTTT. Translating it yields CASSLELRADTQYF.

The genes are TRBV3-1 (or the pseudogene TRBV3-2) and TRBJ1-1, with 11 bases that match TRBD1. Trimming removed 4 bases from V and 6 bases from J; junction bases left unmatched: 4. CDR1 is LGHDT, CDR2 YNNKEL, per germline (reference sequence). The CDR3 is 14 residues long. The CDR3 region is CASSLGTGGSEAFF. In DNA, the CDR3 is TGTGCCAGCAGCCTTGGGACAGGGGGATCTGAAGCTTTCTTT.

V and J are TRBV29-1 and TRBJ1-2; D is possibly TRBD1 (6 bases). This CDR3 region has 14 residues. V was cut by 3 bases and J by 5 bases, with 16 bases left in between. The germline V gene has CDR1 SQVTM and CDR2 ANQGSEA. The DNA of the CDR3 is TGCAGCGTTGACCAGGGGATTATGGGGTATGGCTACACCTTC. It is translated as CSVDQGIMGYGYTF. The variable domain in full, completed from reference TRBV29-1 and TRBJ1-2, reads SAVISQKPSRDICQRGTSLTIQCQVDSQVTMMFWYRQQPGQSLTLIATANQGSEATYESGFVIDKFPISRPNLTFSTLTVSNMSPEDSSIYLCSVDQGIMGYGYTFGSGTRLTVV.

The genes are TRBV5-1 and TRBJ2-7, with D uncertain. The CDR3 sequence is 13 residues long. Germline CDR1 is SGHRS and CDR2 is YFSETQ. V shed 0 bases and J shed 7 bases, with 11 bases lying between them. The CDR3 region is CASSLEVLREQYF. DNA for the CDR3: TGCGCCAGCAGCTTGGAAGTACTGAGGGAGCAGTACTTC.

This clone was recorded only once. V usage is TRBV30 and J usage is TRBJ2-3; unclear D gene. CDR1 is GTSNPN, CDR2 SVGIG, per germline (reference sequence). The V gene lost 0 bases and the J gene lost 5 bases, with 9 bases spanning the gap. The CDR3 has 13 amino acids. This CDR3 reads CAWSVGFKDTQYF. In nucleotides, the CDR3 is TGTGCCTGGAGTGTCGGTTTCAAAGATACGCAGTATTTT. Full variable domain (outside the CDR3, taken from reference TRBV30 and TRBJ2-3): SQTIHQWPATLVQPVGSPLSLECTVEGTSNPNLYWYRQAAGRGLQLLFYSVGIGQISSEVPQNLSASRPQDRQFILSSKKLLLSDSGFYLCAWSVGFKDTQYFGPGTRLTVL.

The CDR3 DNA sequence: TGTGCCAGCAGTATTGACACCTACGAGCAGTACTTC. It codes for CASSIDTYEQYF. The J gene is TRBJ2-7, the V gene TRBV6-5; D gene ambiguous. V was trimmed by 5 bases and J by 2 bases, leaving 7 bases between them. In germline, CDR1 is MNHEY, CDR2 SVGAGI. The CDR3 has 12 amino acids.

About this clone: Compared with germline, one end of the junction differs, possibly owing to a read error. In nucleotides, the CDR3 is TGTGCCAGTAGTATAGGGACAGCTAAGTATGGCTACACCTTC. This translates into CASSIGTAKYGYTF. This chain links TRBV19 with TRBJ1-2, with D maybe TRBD1 (6 bases). CDR3 length: 14 amino acids. Germline V CDR1 and CDR2: LNHDA, SQIVND (reference sequence).

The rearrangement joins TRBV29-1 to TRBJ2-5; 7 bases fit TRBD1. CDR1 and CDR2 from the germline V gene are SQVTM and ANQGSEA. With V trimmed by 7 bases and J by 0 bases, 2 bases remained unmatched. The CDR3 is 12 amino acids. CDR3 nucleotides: TGCAGCGCCGGACAGGACCAAGAGACCCAGTACTTC. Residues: CSAGQDQETQYF.

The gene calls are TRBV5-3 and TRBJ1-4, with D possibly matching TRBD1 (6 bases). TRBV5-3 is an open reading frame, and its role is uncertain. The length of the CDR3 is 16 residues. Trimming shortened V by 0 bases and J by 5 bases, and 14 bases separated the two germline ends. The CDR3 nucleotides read TGTGCCAGAAGCTTGGAACAGGGTCGTACCAATGAAAAACTGTTTTTT. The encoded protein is CARSLEQGRTNEKLFF.

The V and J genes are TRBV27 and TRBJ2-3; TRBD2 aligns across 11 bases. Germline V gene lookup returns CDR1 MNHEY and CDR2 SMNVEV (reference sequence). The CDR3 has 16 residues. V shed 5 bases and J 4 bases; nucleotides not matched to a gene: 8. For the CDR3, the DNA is TGTGCCAGCAGTATCACTAGCGGGAGTGTTTCAGATACGCAGTATTTT. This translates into CASSITSGSVSDTQYF.

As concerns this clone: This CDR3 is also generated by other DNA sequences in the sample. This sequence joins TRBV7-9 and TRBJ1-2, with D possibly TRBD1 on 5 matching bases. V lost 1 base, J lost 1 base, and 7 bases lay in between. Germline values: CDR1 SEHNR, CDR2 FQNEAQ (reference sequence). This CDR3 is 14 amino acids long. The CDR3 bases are TGTGCCAGCAGCTTAGGGCAGGGTAACTATGGCTACACCTTC. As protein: CASSLGQGNYGYTF.

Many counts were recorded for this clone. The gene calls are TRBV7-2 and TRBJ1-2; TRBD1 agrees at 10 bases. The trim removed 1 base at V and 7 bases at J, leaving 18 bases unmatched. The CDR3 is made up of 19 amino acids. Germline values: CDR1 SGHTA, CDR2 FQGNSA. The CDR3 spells CASSLVGQGWGRLTIGYTF. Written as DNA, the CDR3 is TGTGCCAGCAGCTTAGTGGGACAGGGGTGGGGGAGGTTGACTATTGGCTACACCTTC. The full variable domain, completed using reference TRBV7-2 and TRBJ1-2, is GAGVSQSPSNKVTEKGKDVELRCDPISGHTALYWYRQSLGQGLEFLIYFQGNSAPDKSGLPSDRFSAERTGGSVSTLTIQRTQQEDSAVYLCASSLVGQGWGRLTIGYTFGSGTRLTVV.

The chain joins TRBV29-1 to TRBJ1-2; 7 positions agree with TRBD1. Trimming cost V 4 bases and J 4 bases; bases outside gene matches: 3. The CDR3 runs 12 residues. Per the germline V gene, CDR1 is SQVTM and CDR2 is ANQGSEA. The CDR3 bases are TGCAGCGTTGGACAGGGAACCTATGGCTACACCTTC. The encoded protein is CSVGQGTYGYTF. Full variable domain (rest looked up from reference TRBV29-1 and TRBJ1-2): SAVISQKPSRDICQRGTSLTIQCQVDSQVTMMFWYRQQPGQSLTLIATANQGSEATYESGFVIDKFPISRPNLTFSTLTVSNMSPEDSSIYLCSVGQGTYGYTFGSGTRLTVV.